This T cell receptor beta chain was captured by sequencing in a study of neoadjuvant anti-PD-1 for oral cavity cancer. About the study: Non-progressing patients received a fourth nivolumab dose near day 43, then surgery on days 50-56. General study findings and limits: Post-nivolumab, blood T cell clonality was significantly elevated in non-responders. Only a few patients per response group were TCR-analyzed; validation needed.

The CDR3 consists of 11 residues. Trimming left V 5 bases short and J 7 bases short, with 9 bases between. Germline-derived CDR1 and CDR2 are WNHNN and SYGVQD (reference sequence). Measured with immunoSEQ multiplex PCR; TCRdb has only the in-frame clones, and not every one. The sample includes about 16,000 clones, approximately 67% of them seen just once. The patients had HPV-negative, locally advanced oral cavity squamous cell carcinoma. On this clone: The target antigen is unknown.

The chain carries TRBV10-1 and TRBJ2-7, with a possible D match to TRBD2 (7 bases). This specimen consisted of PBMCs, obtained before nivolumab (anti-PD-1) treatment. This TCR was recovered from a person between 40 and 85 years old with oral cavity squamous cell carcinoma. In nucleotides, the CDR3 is TGCGCCAGCAGTAGGGGGGGGGAGCAGTACTTC. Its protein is CASSRGGEQYF.